The 20 T cell receptor beta chains below all came from one sample that was sequenced in a study of blood T cell repertoires in COVID-19. Libraries were prepared by immunoSEQ multiplex PCR; TCRdb keeps only in-frame clonotypes and omits some of them. The sample lists approximately 150,000 clones, roughly 84% occurring once. The sequencing sample was made of peripheral blood. The receptor set was obtained from a man under 40 with COVID-19, enrolled during active disease.

Here the CDR3 reads CASSSSLRGIQYF. The CDR3 DNA reads TGTGCCAGCAGTTCAAGTCTTCGAGGCATTCAGTACTTC. The chain recombines TRBV6-2 or TRBV6-3 with TRBJ2-4; D uncertain. CDR3 length: 13 residues. V was clipped by 4 bases and J by 9 bases, with 13 bases between them. Germline V CDR1 and CDR2: MNHEY, SVGEGT.

The chain is built from TRBV24-1 and TRBJ2-1, with D possibly being TRBD2 (6 bases). The CDR3 has 14 amino acids. Germline loops: CDR1 KGHDR, CDR2 SFDVKD. Trimming took 4 bases from V and 6 from J, leaving 12 bases between them. For the CDR3, the DNA is TGTGCCACCAGTGACTTTGATAGCGGCAATGAGCAGTTCTTC. Residues: CATSDFDSGNEQFF.

This rearrangement joins TRBV28 to TRBJ1-2, with a possible D match to TRBD1 (6 bases). V was pared by 5 bases and J by 6 bases, with 10 bases between. Germline V gene data show CDR1 as MDHEN and CDR2 as SYDVKM. The CDR3 loop spans 12 amino acids. The chain's CDR3 is CASSKNRDGYTF. The CDR3 DNA follows: TGTGCCAGCAGTAAGAACAGGGATGGCTACACCTTC.

The chain joins TRBV13 to TRBJ2-2, with 7 positions matching TRBD1. Germline assignment: CDR1 PRHDT and CDR2 FYEKMQ (reference sequence). The CDR3 is made up of 15 amino acids. V shed 5 bases, J shed 0 bases, and the junction held 3 bases outside the gene matches. DNA of the CDR3: TGTGCCAGCAGCAGAGGGACAGCGAACACCGGGGAGCTGTTTTTT. Its translation is CASSRGTANTGELFF.

This clone was detected only once. This chain joins TRBV3-1 (or the pseudogene TRBV3-2) and TRBJ2-1; maybe TRBD2 (5 bases). Per the germline V gene, CDR1 is LGHDT and CDR2 is YNNKEL (reference sequence). The CDR3 sequence is 13 residues long. Trimming took off 3 bases at V and 9 bases at J, with 12 bases between the two ends. The CDR3 here is CASSHSSSGEQFF. The CDR3 nucleotides are TGTGCCAGCAGCCATTCCAGCAGCGGTGAGCAGTTCTTC.

This chain connects TRBV18 to TRBJ1-2; 7 nucleotides match TRBD1. This CDR3 has 15 amino acids. Germline V gives CDR1 KGHSH, CDR2 LQKENI. The V gene end was trimmed by 4 bases and the J gene end by 0 bases; junction bases not matched to a gene: 5. CDR3 protein: CASSRRQGANYGYTF. CDR3 DNA sequence: TGTGCCAGCTCACGGCGACAGGGCGCTAACTATGGCTACACCTTC.

V and J are TRBV7-2 and TRBJ2-3; D not certain. This CDR3 is built from 15 residues. Germline V gene lookup returns CDR1 SGHTA and CDR2 FQGNSA. V was cut by 8 bases and J by 0 bases, with 15 bases left in between. The CDR3 DNA follows: TGTGCCAGCCCTAGGCTAGAGACTAGCACAGATACGCAGTATTTT. Translated, it gives CASPRLETSTDTQYF. Complete variable domain (other parts from reference TRBV7-2 and TRBJ2-3): GAGVSQSPSNKVTEKGKDVELRCDPISGHTALYWYRQSLGQGLEFLIYFQGNSAPDKSGLPSDRFSAERTGGSVSTLTIQRTQQEDSAVYLCASPRLETSTDTQYFGPGTRLTVL.

This chain joins TRBV6-5 and TRBJ1-1, with D uncertain. The germline CDR1 and CDR2 sequences are MNHEY and SVGAGI. The CDR3 spans 14 residues. The V gene lost 3 bases and the J gene lost 2 bases, with 10 bases spanning the gap. CDR3 sequence reads: CASSYRTGNTEAFF. The CDR3 DNA sequence: TGTGCCAGCAGTTATCGGACTGGCAACACTGAAGCTTTCTTT.

The V gene is TRBV28, the J gene TRBJ1-1; D is ambiguous. V was cut by 7 bases and J by 0 bases, with 6 bases left in between. Germline V gene data show CDR1 as MDHEN and CDR2 as SYDVKM. CDR3 length equals 12 residues. CDR3 loop: CASIAVNTEAFF. The CDR3 nucleotides are TGTGCCAGCATTGCGGTGAACACTGAAGCTTTCTTT.

In its sample, this clone was seen many times. V gene TRBV5-1 combines with J gene TRBJ1-1, with 8 bases identical to TRBD1. Per the germline V gene, CDR1 is SGHRS and CDR2 is YFSETQ. V shed 2 bases and J 1 base; nucleotides not matched to a gene: 7. The CDR3 consists of 16 residues. The CDR3: CASSLQGDFKNTEAFF. CDR3 in DNA: TGCGCCAGCAGCTTACAGGGGGATTTTAAGAACACTGAAGCTTTCTTT.

V usage is TRBV25-1 and J usage is TRBJ1-1; D perhaps matches TRBD1 (6 bases). The length of the CDR3 is 16 residues. V lost 6 bases to trimming and J lost 4 bases, with 21 bases between them. Looked up from germline, CDR1 is MGHDK and CDR2 is SYGVNS. The CDR3 is CASSHPRGGARTEAFF. The DNA for the CDR3 is TGTGCCAGCAGCCACCCGAGGGGGGGGGCGCGCACTGAAGCTTTCTTT.

This CDR3 is CASTPRVRTEAFF. The CDR3 nucleotides are TGTGCCAGCACTCCCAGGGTAAGAACTGAAGCTTTCTTT. The chain uses TRBV28 and TRBJ1-1; tentative D call: TRBD1 (5 bases). In germline, CDR1 is MDHEN, CDR2 SYDVKM. The CDR3 totals 13 residues. V gave up 7 bases and J gave up 5 bases, with 14 bases separating them.

This rearrangement joins TRBV3-1 (or the pseudogene TRBV3-2) to TRBJ2-1; 13 nucleotides agree with TRBD2. Germline trimming cut 4 bases from V and 6 bases from J; bases unmatched to any gene: 3. The CDR3 consists of 15 residues. Germline V gene lookup returns CDR1 LGHDT and CDR2 YNNKEL (reference sequence). The CDR3 nucleotides are TGTGCCAGCAGCCGACGGACTAGCGGGAGCAATGAGCAGTTCTTC. Encoded protein: CASSRRTSGSNEQFF.

This sequence joins TRBV7-9 and TRBJ2-2; the match to TRBD2 covers 7 bases. The germline V gene has CDR1 SEHNR and CDR2 FQNEAQ (reference sequence). The CDR3 runs 15 residues. With V trimmed by 3 bases and J by 6 bases, 7 bases remained unmatched. As DNA, the CDR3 is TGTGCCAGCAGCTTGGGCGGGGGTACGGCCGGGGAGCTGTTTTTT. This sequence encodes CASSLGGGTAGELFF.

The chain joins TRBV30 to TRBJ2-1, with TRBD2 matching 7 bases. CDR1 is GTSNPN and CDR2 is SVGIG in the germline V gene (reference sequence). The CDR3 is made up of 14 amino acids. The V and J ends lost 5 bases and 4 bases, in that order; junction bases with no gene match: 8. The CDR3 DNA is TGTGCCTGGGAGAGGGCGGGACTATACAATGAGCAGTTCTTC. As protein: CAWERAGLYNEQFF.

V and J are TRBV2 and TRBJ2-7, with unresolved D. Trimming stripped 5 bases from V and 5 bases from J, with 10 bases between. Germline CDR1 reads SNHLY; CDR2 reads FYNNEI. The CDR3 sequence is 12 residues long. In DNA, the CDR3 is TGTGCCAGCAGTCCCATGAGCGACGAGCAGTACTTC. It translates to CASSPMSDEQYF.

This clone came up a few times. This chain connects TRBV11-2 to TRBJ2-7; 10 positions match TRBD2. This CDR3 spans 13 amino acids. Looked up from germline, CDR1 is SGHAT and CDR2 is FQNNGV. Unmatched junction bases numbered 7, after V lost 8 bases and J lost 6 bases. The CDR3 DNA reads as TGTGCCAGCGCTAGCGGGAGTTCTTTCGAGCAGTACTTC. This encodes CASASGSSFEQYF.

This sequence joins TRBV19 and TRBJ1-6; D might be TRBD1 (6 bases). Between the trimmed V and J ends, which lost 5 bases and 10 bases, there was a span of 15 bases. The CDR3 runs 14 residues. Germline V gene data show CDR1 as LNHDA and CDR2 as SQIVND (reference sequence). The CDR3 bases are TGTGCCAGTAGTCTGGACAGCAATCGGTCACCCCTCCACTTT. The encoded protein is CASSLDSNRSPLHF.

This clone has more than one count but fewer than ten. The chain employs TRBV4-1 and TRBJ2-7, with 7 bases that match TRBD2. The CDR3 loop spans 15 amino acids. The germline gives CDR1 MGHRA, CDR2 YSYEKL. Trimming took 2 bases from V and 2 from J; bases not matched to a gene: 6. CDR3 DNA: TGCGCCAGCAGCCAAAGCGGGACTATAACCTACGAGCAGTACTTC. Translated: CASSQSGTITYEQYF.

The CDR3 DNA reads TGCGCCAGCAGTGAACAGGATTTACTCTGGGTG. Translation gives CASSEQDLLWV. This chain connects TRBV10-2 to TRBJ2-7; tentatively, D is TRBD1 (5 bases). Germline V gene lookup returns CDR1 WSHSY and CDR2 SAAADI. CDR3 length equals 11 residues.